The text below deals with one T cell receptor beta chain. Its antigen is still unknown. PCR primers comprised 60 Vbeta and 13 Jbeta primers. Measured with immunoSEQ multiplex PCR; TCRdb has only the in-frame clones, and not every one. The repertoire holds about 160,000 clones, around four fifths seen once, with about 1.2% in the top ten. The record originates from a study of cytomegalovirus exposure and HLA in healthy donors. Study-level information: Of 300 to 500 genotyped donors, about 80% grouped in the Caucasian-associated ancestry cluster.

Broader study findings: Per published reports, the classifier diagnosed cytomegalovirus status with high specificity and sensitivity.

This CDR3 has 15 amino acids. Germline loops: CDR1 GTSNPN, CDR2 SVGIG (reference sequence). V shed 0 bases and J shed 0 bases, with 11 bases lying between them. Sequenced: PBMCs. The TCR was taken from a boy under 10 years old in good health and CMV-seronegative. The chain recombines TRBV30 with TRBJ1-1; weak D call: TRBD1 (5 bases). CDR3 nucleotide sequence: TGTGCCTGGAGTGTACAGGCAGGAATGAACACTGAAGCTTTCTTT. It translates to CAWSVQAGMNTEAFF. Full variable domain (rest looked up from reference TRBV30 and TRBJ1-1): SQTIHQWPATLVQPVGSPLSLECTVEGTSNPNLYWYRQAAGRGLQLLFYSVGIGQISSEVPQNLSASRPQDRQFILSSKKLLLSDSGFYLCAWSVQAGMNTEAFFGQGTRLTVV.